A selection of T cell receptor beta chains follows, all from one sample in a study of T-cell memory formation after mild COVID-19. TCRdb passed the 5' RACE reads through MiXCR, listing each CDR3 protein once. The repertoire holds approximately 51,000 distinct CDR3 sequences, around 9.7% seen once, with approximately 12% in the top ten. The sequenced material came from PBMCs or a T cell subset sorted from them (not recorded which). The receptors shown here come from an adult woman who had mild COVID-19 (a few samples of this study predate the infection). Cell type and time point are not known. The CDR3 runs from the conserved cysteine through the conserved F or W. Each record gives: D gene, V gene, J gene, clone size, CDR3 protein, CDR3 DNA. The D gene is left open where the match is weak. Clone size is not always given. Where it is, it says once, few, many or a class for expanded clones.

D: -; V: TRBV20-1; J: TRBJ2-6; size: -; CDR3: CSARGTPSGANVLTF; DNA: TGCAGTGCTAGGGGGACACCCTCTGGGGCCAACGTCCTGACTTTC
D: TRBD2; V: TRBV7-8; J: TRBJ2-7; size: -; CDR3: CASSTPQREEDEQYF; DNA: TGTGCCAGCAGCACCCCTCAGCGGGAGGAGGACGAGCAGTACTTC
D: -; V: TRBV29-1; J: TRBJ1-2; size: few; CDR3: CSVPLSGPYGYTF; DNA: TGCAGCGTGCCCCTTAGCGGCCCCTATGGCTACACCTTC
D: TRBD1; V: TRBV5-1; J: TRBJ1-5; size: -; CDR3: CASSLVPGQGIGSNQPQHF; DNA: TGCGCCAGCAGCTTGGTACCGGGACAGGGGATTGGCAGCAATCAGCCCCAGCATTTT
D: TRBD1; V: TRBV7-8; J: TRBJ2-2; size: medium-sized; CDR3: CASSLETGAGELFF; DNA: TGTGCCAGCAGCTTAGAGACAGGGGCCGGGGAGCTGTTTTTT
D: -; V: TRBV7-7; J: TRBJ2-7; size: -; CDR3: CASSPGAGVHEQYF; DNA: TGTGCCAGCAGCCCAGGCGCAGGGGTCCACGAGCAGTACTTC
D: -; V: TRBV18; J: TRBJ1-5; size: -; CDR3: CASSPRGPGQLYQPQHF; DNA: TGTGCCAGCTCACCACGCGGGCCGGGACAACTGTATCAGCCCCAGCATTTT
D: TRBD1; V: TRBV6-1; J: TRBJ2-7; size: few; CDR3: CASIRGVTGVYEQYF; DNA: TGTGCCAGCATCAGGGGGGTGACAGGGGTCTACGAGCAGTACTTC
D: TRBD2; V: TRBV5-5; J: TRBJ2-1; size: few; CDR3: CASSLGLAGSNEQFF; DNA: TGTGCCAGCAGCTTGGGACTAGCGGGAAGCAATGAGCAGTTCTTC
D: -; V: TRBV24-1; J: TRBJ2-2; size: -; CDR3: CATSVQQGPGELFF; DNA: TGTGCCACCAGTGTCCAACAGGGCCCCGGGGAGCTGTTTTTT
D: -; V: TRBV7-9; J: TRBJ1-2; size: many; CDR3: CASSLGNGYTF; DNA: TGTGCCAGCAGCTTAGGGAACGGCTACACCTTC
D: TRBD2; V: TRBV20-1; J: TRBJ2-3; size: few; CDR3: CSARATSGTDTQYF; DNA: TGCAGTGCTAGAGCGACTAGCGGCACAGATACGCAGTATTTT
D: -; V: TRBV7-8; J: TRBJ2-1; size: many; CDR3: CASSRSVSSYNEQFF; DNA: TGTGCCAGCAGCCGGTCGGTAAGCTCCTACAATGAGCAGTTCTTC
D: -; V: TRBV6-1; J: TRBJ1-2; size: -; CDR3: CASSEYPFLGNGLGWDYGYTF; DNA: TGTGCCAGCAGTGAATACCCCTTCCTAGGGAACGGGTTGGGTTGGGACTATGGCTACACCTTC
D: TRBD2; V: TRBV20-1; J: TRBJ2-1; size: many; CDR3: CSELAGGMDEQFF; DNA: TGCAGTGAACTAGCGGGGGGTATGGATGAGCAGTTCTTC
D: -; V: TRBV5-1; J: TRBJ2-5; size: -; CDR3: CASSLDGETQYF; DNA: TGCGCCAGCAGCTTGGACGGGGAGACCCAGTACTTC
D: TRBD2; V: TRBV4-2; J: TRBJ2-3; size: -; CDR3: CASSQELAGGTDTQYF; DNA: TGTGCCAGCAGCCAAGAACTAGCGGGGGGCACAGATACGCAGTATTTT
D: -; V: TRBV20-1; J: TRBJ1-5; size: -; CDR3: CSARDGSPEVGVNQPQHF; DNA: TGCAGTGCTAGAGACGGCTCACCAGAAGTGGGAGTAAATCAGCCCCAGCATTTT
D: -; V: TRBV6-4; J: TRBJ2-1; size: -; CDR3: CASSPTGPGAIHNEQFF; DNA: TGTGCCAGCAGTCCCACGGGTCCAGGGGCTATCCACAATGAGCAGTTCTTC
D: -; V: TRBV6-5; J: TRBJ2-7; size: many; CDR3: CASTRGIEQYF; DNA: TGTGCCAGCACTAGGGGTATCGAGCAGTACTTC
D: -; V: TRBV7-9; J: TRBJ2-5; size: many; CDR3: CASSRIGHPEGETQYF; DNA: TGTGCCAGCAGTCGCATAGGACATCCGGAAGGGGAGACCCAGTACTTC
D: TRBD1; V: TRBV15; J: TRBJ2-3; size: many; CDR3: CATSTRQGTDTQYF; DNA: TGTGCCACCAGCACCCGACAGGGAACAGATACGCAGTATTTT
D: -; V: TRBV30; J: TRBJ1-1; size: -; CDR3: CAWSVWVHTEAFF; DNA: TGTGCCTGGAGTGTTTGGGTCCACACTGAAGCTTTCTTT
D: TRBD1; V: TRBV4-3; J: TRBJ2-7; size: many; CDR3: CASSPQGTQVIYEQYF; DNA: TGCGCCAGCAGCCCACAGGGGACCCAGGTTATCTACGAGCAGTACTTC
D: TRBD2; V: TRBV6-5; J: TRBJ2-3; size: many; CDR3: CASSRTSGSLGTDTQYF; DNA: TGTGCCAGCAGTCGGACTAGCGGGAGCCTCGGCACAGATACGCAGTATTTT
D: TRBD2; V: TRBV24-1; J: TRBJ2-5; size: -; CDR3: CATSEGYGRASETQYF; DNA: TGTGCCACCAGTGAAGGTTACGGGAGGGCCTCAGAGACCCAGTACTTC
D: TRBD1; V: TRBV6-5; J: TRBJ1-5; size: few; CDR3: CASRPGTEYSNQPQHF; DNA: TGTGCCAGCAGGCCCGGGACAGAGTATAGCAATCAGCCCCAGCATTTT
D: TRBD1; V: TRBV7-2; J: TRBJ2-1; size: few; CDR3: CASSFRDRQQFF; DNA: TGTGCCAGCAGCTTCCGGGACAGACAGCAGTTCTTC
D: TRBD1; V: TRBV5-1; J: TRBJ2-1; size: few; CDR3: CASSRGQGSSYNEQFF; DNA: TGCGCCAGCAGCCGGGGACAGGGAAGCTCCTACAATGAGCAGTTCTTC
D: TRBD1; V: TRBV5-1; J: TRBJ1-1; size: -; CDR3: CASRLQGEMSTEAFF; DNA: TGCGCCAGCAGGCTCCAGGGGGAGATGAGCACTGAAGCTTTCTTT
D: TRBD2; V: TRBV28; J: TRBJ2-3; size: -; CDR3: CASRPAIGTSGSRGTDTQYF; DNA: TGTGCCAGCAGGCCGGCGATAGGGACTAGCGGGAGCCGAGGGACAGATACGCAGTATTTT
D: -; V: TRBV10-3; J: TRBJ2-7; size: many; CDR3: CAISDQGHPYEQYF; DNA: TGTGCCATCAGTGACCAGGGACACCCCTACGAGCAGTACTTC
D: -; V: TRBV28; J: TRBJ2-2; size: -; CDR3: CASRRFGGHTGELFF; DNA: TGTGCCAGCAGGAGATTTGGGGGACACACCGGGGAGCTGTTTTTT
D: TRBD2; V: TRBV7-9; J: TRBJ2-1; size: few; CDR3: CASSKPPGLAGATNYNEQFF; DNA: TGTGCCAGCAGCAAACCCCCGGGACTAGCGGGAGCGACCAACTACAATGAGCAGTTCTTC
D: -; V: TRBV7-9; J: TRBJ2-2; size: -; CDR3: CAIQVGSRDTGELFF; DNA: TGTGCCATCCAGGTTGGGTCCAGGGACACCGGGGAGCTGTTTTTT
D: TRBD1; V: TRBV20-1; J: TRBJ2-7; size: few; CDR3: CSAPDRGQDEQYF; DNA: TGCAGTGCGCCTGACAGGGGGCAAGACGAGCAGTACTTC
D: -; V: TRBV24-1; J: TRBJ2-1; size: few; CDR3: CATSQNNEQFF; DNA: TGTGCCACCAGTCAAAACAATGAGCAGTTCTTC
D: -; V: TRBV5-1; J: TRBJ1-1; size: -; CDR3: CASSFQGTYTEAFF; DNA: TGCGCCAGCAGCTTCCAGGGCACTTACACTGAAGCTTTCTTT